This is a list of T cell receptor beta chains from one sample in a study of PD-L1 blockade in urothelial cancer. Method: immunoSEQ multiplex PCR; TCRdb's copy keeps in-frame clones and lacks some. The table shows around 130,000 clones, with 65% to 85% occurring only once. The sample in question was PBMCs, obtained around atezolizumab (anti-PD-L1) treatment. All receptors come from a man in his forties or fifties with urothelial cancer. CDR3s include the opening cysteine and the closing phenylalanine or tryptophan. A D gene is named only where the DNA matches it firmly. Rows give clone size only sometimes, using once, few, many, or a class for an expanded clone.

abundance	v_gene	j_gene	d_gene	CDR3aa	CDR3nt
-	TRBV7-2	TRBJ2-7	-	CASSLIGRLAYEQYF	TGTGCCAGCAGCTTAATCGGGAGACTGGCCTACGAGCAGTACTTC
-	TRBV5-4	TRBJ1-4	-	CASSKGQREKLFF	TGTGCCAGCAGCAAGGGACAACGGGAAAAACTGTTTTTT
-	TRBV2	TRBJ1-6	-	CASQRESSYNSPLHF	TGTGCCAGCCAGAGGGAGAGCTCCTATAATTCACCCCTCCACTTT
-	TRBV19	TRBJ2-7	-	CASRKTVTSYEQYF	TGTGCCAGTAGGAAGACAGTAACATCCTACGAGCAGTACTTC
-	TRBV28	TRBJ1-5	TRBD1	CASRRTGPDSNQPQHF	TGTGCCAGCAGGCGGACAGGGCCGGATAGCAATCAGCCCCAGCATTTT
-	TRBV28	TRBJ2-5	TRBD2	CASSLLTGGWQETQYF	TGTGCCAGCAGTTTATTGACGGGAGGGTGGCAAGAGACCCAGTACTTC
-	TRBV19	TRBJ1-5	TRBD1	CASSIMTGGGNQPQHF	TGTGCCAGTAGTATTATGACAGGGGGAGGCAATCAGCCCCAGCATTTT
-	TRBV14	TRBJ1-2	-	CASSRGGTDYGYTF	TGTGCCAGCAGCCGAGGGGGAACGGACTATGGCTACACCTTC
-	TRBV7-9	TRBJ1-3	-	CASSLQAFHSGNTIYF	TGTGCCAGCAGTCTACAGGCCTTCCACTCTGGAAACACCATATATTTT
-	TRBV19	TRBJ2-5	TRBD1	CASSDRVETQYF	TGTGCCAGTAGTGACAGGGTTGAGACCCAGTACTTC
-	TRBV7-8	TRBJ1-2	-	CASSLSSKNYGYTF	TGTGCCAGCAGCTTATCCAGTAAGAACTATGGCTACACCTTC
-	TRBV5-1	TRBJ2-3	TRBD2	CASSQLGGGRRRTDTQYF	TGCGCCAGCAGCCAGCTCGGCGGCGGGAGGCGCCGCACAGATACGCAGTATTTT
-	TRBV4-2	TRBJ1-2	TRBD1	CASSQASDRANYGYTF	TGTGCCAGCAGCCAAGCCTCCGACAGGGCTAACTATGGCTACACCTTC
-	TRBV9	TRBJ2-5	-	CASSVMRDGRQETQYF	TGTGCCAGCAGCGTAATGAGAGATGGTCGGCAAGAGACCCAGTACTTC
-	TRBV5-6	TRBJ2-5	TRBD2	CASSHRLAGGLGTQYF	TGTGCCAGCAGCCACAGACTAGCGGGAGGTCTTGGGACCCAGTACTTC
-	TRBV19	TRBJ2-7	TRBD2	CASKKVAGAYEQYF	TGTGCCAGTAAGAAGGTAGCGGGAGCGTACGAGCAGTACTTC
-	TRBV7-2	TRBJ2-7	-	CASSSGREVASPREQYF	TGTGCCAGCAGCTCCGGGAGAGAAGTAGCGTCCCCCAGGGAGCAGTACTTC
-	TRBV21-1	TRBJ2-7	-	CASSKGGLAGVHYEQYF	TGTGCCAGCAGCAAAGGGGGACTAGCGGGAGTGCACTACGAGCAGTACTTC
-	TRBV19	TRBJ2-1	-	CASTYGRSYNEQFF	TGTGCCTCCACGTATGGCCGCTCCTACAATGAGCAGTTCTTC
-	TRBV18	TRBJ2-4	TRBD1	CASSSGGPDIQYF	TGTGCCAGCTCATCAGGGGGCCCGGACATTCAGTACTTC
-	TRBV5-5	TRBJ2-3	-	CASSYFKEWGVDTQYF	TGTGCCAGCAGCTACTTTAAGGAGTGGGGAGTTGATACGCAGTATTTT
few	TRBV29-1	TRBJ2-7	TRBD1	CSVEDGQGAYEQYF	TGCAGCGTTGAAGATGGGCAGGGGGCTTACGAGCAGTACTTC
-	TRBV14	TRBJ2-5	TRBD2	CASSQLLAGVGRETQYF	TGTGCCAGCAGCCAATTACTAGCGGGAGTAGGTAGAGAGACCCAGTACTTC
-	TRBV30	TRBJ1-1	-	CAWRVKGPSTEAFF	TGTGCCTGGAGGGTTAAGGGGCCCAGCACTGAAGCTTTCTTT
-	TRBV5-1	TRBJ2-3	TRBD2	CASSSPPGLAGGLDTQYF	TGCGCCAGCAGCTCCCCCCCGGGACTAGCGGGAGGTTTAGATACGCAGTATTTT
-	TRBV5-1	TRBJ2-7	TRBD1	CASSPGTGFSYEQYF	TGCGCCAGCAGCCCGGGGACAGGATTTTCCTACGAGCAGTACTTC
-	TRBV9	TRBJ2-6	TRBD2	CASSSGDSGANVLTF	TGTGCCAGCAGCAGCGGGGACTCTGGGGCCAACGTCCTGACTTTC
-	TRBV29-1	TRBJ2-7	-	CSGSLRNEQYF	TGCAGCGGATCTCTGAGAAACGAGCAGTACTTC
-	TRBV7-6	TRBJ2-2	-	CASSAANTGELFF	TGTGCCAGCAGCGCGGCGAACACCGGGGAGCTGTTTTTT
-	TRBV14	TRBJ1-1	-	CASSRGLNTEAFF	TGTGCCAGCAGCCGTGGCCTGAACACTGAAGCTTTCTTT
once	TRBV7-2	TRBJ1-1	-	CASSSTAGTEAFF	TGTGCCAGCAGCTCAACTGCCGGCACTGAAGCTTTCTTT
once	TRBV28	TRBJ2-4	TRBD2	CASRPAGEGKNIQYF	TGTGCCAGCAGGCCAGCGGGAGAAGGCAAAAACATTCAGTACTTC
-	TRBV11-2	TRBJ2-3	TRBD2	CASSLRPSGAPTITDTQYF	TGTGCCAGCAGCTTACGCCCTAGCGGGGCACCAACCATCACAGATACGCAGTATTTT
-	TRBV7-2	TRBJ2-3	-	CASSPSITNTQYF	TGTGCCAGCAGCCCCTCGATAACAAATACGCAGTATTTT
-	TRBV2	TRBJ2-7	-	CASSRNRRYEQYF	TGTGCCAGCTCCCGGAACCGGAGATACGAGCAGTACTTC
once	TRBV10-3	TRBJ2-1	-	CAVRDIVNNEQFF	TGTGCCGTCCGGGATATCGTAAACAATGAGCAGTTCTTC
-	TRBV28	TRBJ1-4	TRBD1	CASSSFGVAGQGEWASEKLFF	TGTGCCAGCAGTTCCTTTGGCGTGGCGGGACAGGGAGAGTGGGCGAGTGAAAAACTGTTTTTT
-	TRBV6-5	TRBJ2-7	TRBD2	CASSSLGLAHEQYF	TGTGCCAGCAGTTCCCTGGGACTAGCGCACGAGCAGTACTTC
-	TRBV6-5	TRBJ1-6	TRBD1	CASSNRDRVHSPLHF	TGTGCCAGCAGTAACCGGGACAGGGTACATTCACCCCTCCACTTT
-	TRBV28	TRBJ1-2	-	CASSPRGAPNYGYTF	TGTGCCAGCAGCCCCCGAGGTGCGCCAAACTATGGCTACACCTTC
-	TRBV5-3	TRBJ2-5	-	CARSLWSVVQETQYF	TGTGCCAGAAGCTTGTGGTCAGTCGTCCAAGAGACCCAGTACTTC
-	TRBV5-1	TRBJ1-2	TRBD1	CASRYNDRGFYGYTF	TGCGCCAGCAGGTACAACGACAGGGGGTTTTATGGCTACACCTTC
-	TRBV27	TRBJ2-2	TRBD1	CASSLGTGGAGELFF	TGTGCCAGCAGTCTCGGGACAGGGGGTGCCGGGGAGCTGTTTTTT
-	TRBV7-3	TRBJ2-5	-	CASSPGTSEGAQYF	TGTGCCAGCAGCCCGGGTACAAGCGAAGGGGCCCAGTACTTC
-	TRBV9	TRBJ2-2	TRBD1	CASSVGTGPGGELFF	TGTGCCAGCAGCGTGGGGACAGGGCCCGGGGGGGAGCTGTTTTTT
-	TRBV2	TRBJ1-3	TRBD1	CASGDREFGNTIYF	TGTGCCAGCGGGGACAGGGAATTTGGAAACACCATATATTTT
once	TRBV7-9	TRBJ2-1	TRBD2	CASSRATSGRDSFNEQFF	TGTGCCAGCAGCCGCGCGACTAGCGGGAGGGATAGCTTCAATGAGCAGTTCTTC
-	TRBV7-9	TRBJ1-5	-	CASKGAVNQPQHF	TGTGCCAGCAAAGGGGCGGTGAATCAGCCCCAGCATTTT
-	TRBV27	TRBJ2-1	TRBD1	CASSLLLDRYNEQFF	TGTGCCAGCAGTCTCCTCCTGGACAGGTACAATGAGCAGTTCTTC
-	TRBV7-3	TRBJ1-1	TRBD1	CASSLTSQGVTEAFF	TGTGCCAGCAGCTTAACGTCCCAGGGGGTAACTGAAGCTTTCTTT
-	TRBV28	TRBJ2-7	-	CASSGGSTPEQYF	TGTGCCAGCAGTGGAGGTTCCACCCCCGAGCAGTACTTC
-	TRBV7-9	TRBJ1-1	-	CASSPTVNTEAFF	TGTGCCAGCAGTCCAACAGTGAACACTGAAGCTTTCTTT
-	TRBV19	TRBJ1-2	-	CASSRVNYGYTF	TGTGCCAGTAGCAGGGTTAACTATGGCTACACCTTC
-	TRBV11-2	TRBJ2-7	-	CASSLDLSYEQYF	TGTGCCAGCAGCTTAGATCTCTCCTACGAGCAGTACTTC
-	TRBV7-9	TRBJ2-1	-	CASSLVGGYNEQFF	TGTGCCAGCAGCTTAGTAGGGGGCTACAATGAGCAGTTCTTC
few	TRBV9	TRBJ1-2	TRBD1	CASSRGDSTNYGYTF	TGTGCCAGCAGCAGGGGGGACAGCACTAACTATGGCTACACCTTC
-	TRBV7-9	TRBJ1-1	-	CASSPGWDWGGTEAFF	TGTGCCAGCAGCCCCGGCTGGGACTGGGGTGGGACTGAAGCTTTCTTT
-	TRBV7-3	TRBJ2-2	TRBD1	CASSLNPGTGIDGELFF	TGTGCCAGCAGCTTAAACCCCGGGACAGGGATAGACGGGGAGCTGTTTTTT
-	TRBV4-2	TRBJ2-3	TRBD2	CASSLAWTSGTTDTQYF	TGTGCCAGCAGCCTGGCCTGGACTAGCGGGACCACAGATACGCAGTATTTT